Detailed here is one T cell receptor (beta chain). The data originate from a study of cytomegalovirus exposure and HLA in healthy donors. PCR used 60 Vbeta primers and 13 Jbeta primers. Some clones are missing from TCRdb's copy, which holds only in-frame ones; the method was immunoSEQ multiplex PCR. The sample carries approximately 170,000 clones, over 80% recorded once. The CDR3 runs to 14 residues. Germline lookup yields CDR1 SGHVS and CDR2 FNYEAQ. Trimming stripped 8 bases from V and 2 bases from J, with 12 bases between. Sequencing input: PBMCs. The chain joins TRBV7-6 to TRBJ2-2; D perhaps matches TRBD1 (6 bases). The clonotype was recovered from a boy aged 2-15 years in good health and CMV-seronegative. CDR3 residues: CASQVGTNTGELFF. The CDR3 DNA follows: TGTGCCAGCCAGGTCGGGACAAACACCGGGGAGCTGTTTTTT.